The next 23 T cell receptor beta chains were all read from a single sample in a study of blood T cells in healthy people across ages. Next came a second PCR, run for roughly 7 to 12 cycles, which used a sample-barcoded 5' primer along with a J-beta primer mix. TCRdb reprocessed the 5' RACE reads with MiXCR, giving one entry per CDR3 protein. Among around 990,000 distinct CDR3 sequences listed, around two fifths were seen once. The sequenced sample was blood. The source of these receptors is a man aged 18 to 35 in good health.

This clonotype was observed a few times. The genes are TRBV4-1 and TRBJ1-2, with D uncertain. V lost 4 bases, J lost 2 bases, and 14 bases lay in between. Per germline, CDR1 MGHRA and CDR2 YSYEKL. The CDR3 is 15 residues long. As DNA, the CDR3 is TGCGCCAGCAGCCGAGACAACATAGGAAACTATGGCTACACCTTC. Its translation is CASSRDNIGNYGYTF.

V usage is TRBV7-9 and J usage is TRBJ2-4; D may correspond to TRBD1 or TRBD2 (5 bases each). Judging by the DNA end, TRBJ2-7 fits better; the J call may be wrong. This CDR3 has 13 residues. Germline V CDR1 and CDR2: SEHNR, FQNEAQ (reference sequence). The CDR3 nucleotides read TGTGCCAGCAGTTATGACGGGGCTAGCGAGCAGTACTTC. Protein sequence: CASSYDGASEQYF.

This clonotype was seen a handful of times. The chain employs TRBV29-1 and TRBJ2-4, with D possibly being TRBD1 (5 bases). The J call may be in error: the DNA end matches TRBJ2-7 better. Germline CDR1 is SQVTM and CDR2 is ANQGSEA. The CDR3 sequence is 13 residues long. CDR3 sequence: CSILAAQGDEQYF. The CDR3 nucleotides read TGCAGCATCCTTGCAGCGCAGGGCGACGAGCAGTACTTC.

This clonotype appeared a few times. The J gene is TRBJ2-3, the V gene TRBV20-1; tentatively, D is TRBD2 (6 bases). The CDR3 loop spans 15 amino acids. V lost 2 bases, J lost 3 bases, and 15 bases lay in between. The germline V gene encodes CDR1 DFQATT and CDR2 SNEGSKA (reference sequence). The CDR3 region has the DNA TGCAGTGCTAGACCAGGGACCGCGGGGACAGATACGCAGTATTTT. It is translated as CSARPGTAGTDTQYF.

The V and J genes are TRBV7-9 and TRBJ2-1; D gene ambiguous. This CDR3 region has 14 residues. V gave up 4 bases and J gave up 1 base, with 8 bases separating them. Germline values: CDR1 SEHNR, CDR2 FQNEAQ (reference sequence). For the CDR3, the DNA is TGTGCCAGCAGCTCGCAGCATTCCTACAATGAGCAGTTCTTC. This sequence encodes CASSSQHSYNEQFF.

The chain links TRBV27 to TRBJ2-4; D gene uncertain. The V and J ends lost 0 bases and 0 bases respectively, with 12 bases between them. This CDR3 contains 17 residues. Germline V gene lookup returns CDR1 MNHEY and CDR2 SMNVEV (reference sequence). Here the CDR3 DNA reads TGTGCCAGCAGTTTATCGATAAACTTGGGAGCCAAAAACATTCAGTACTTC. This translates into CASSLSINLGAKNIQYF.

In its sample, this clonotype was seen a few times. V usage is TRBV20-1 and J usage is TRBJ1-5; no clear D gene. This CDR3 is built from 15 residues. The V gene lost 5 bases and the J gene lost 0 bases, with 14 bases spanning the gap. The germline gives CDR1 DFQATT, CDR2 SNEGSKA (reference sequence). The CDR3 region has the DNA TGCAGTGCTCTCAGGACGGATTATAGCAATCAGCCCCAGCATTTT. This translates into CSALRTDYSNQPQHF.

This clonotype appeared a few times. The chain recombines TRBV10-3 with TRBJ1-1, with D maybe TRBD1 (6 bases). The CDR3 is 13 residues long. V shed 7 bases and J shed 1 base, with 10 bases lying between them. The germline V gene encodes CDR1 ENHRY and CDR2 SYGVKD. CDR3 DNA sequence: TGTGCCATCACTAGGACAGAGAACACTGAAGCTTTCTTT. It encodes CAITRTENTEAFF.

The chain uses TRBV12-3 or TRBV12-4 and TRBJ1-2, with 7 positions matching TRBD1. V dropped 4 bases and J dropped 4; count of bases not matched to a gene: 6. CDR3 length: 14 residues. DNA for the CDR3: TGTGCCAGCAGTTCTGGGAGGGACAGCTATGGCTACACCTTC. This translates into CASSSGRDSYGYTF.

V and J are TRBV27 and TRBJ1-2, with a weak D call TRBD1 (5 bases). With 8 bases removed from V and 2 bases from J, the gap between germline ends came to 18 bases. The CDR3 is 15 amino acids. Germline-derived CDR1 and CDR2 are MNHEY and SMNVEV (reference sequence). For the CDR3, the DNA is TGTGCCAGCCGTCAGAGTACAGGCCCCAACTATGGCTACACCTTC. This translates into CASRQSTGPNYGYTF.

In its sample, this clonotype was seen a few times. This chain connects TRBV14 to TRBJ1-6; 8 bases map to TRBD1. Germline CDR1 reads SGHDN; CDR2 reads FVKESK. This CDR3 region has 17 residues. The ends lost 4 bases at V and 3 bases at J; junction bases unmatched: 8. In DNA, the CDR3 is TGTGCCAGCAGCCCCAGGACAGGGTCCTTCTATAATTCACCCCTCCACTTT. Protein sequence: CASSPRTGSFYNSPLHF.

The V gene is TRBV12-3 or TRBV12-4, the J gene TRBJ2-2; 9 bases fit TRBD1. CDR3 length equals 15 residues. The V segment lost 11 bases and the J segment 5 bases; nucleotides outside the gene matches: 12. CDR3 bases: TGTGCCGGCTCTGAGACAGGGGGAGGGACCGGGGAGCTGTTTTTT. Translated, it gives CAGSETGGGTGELFF.

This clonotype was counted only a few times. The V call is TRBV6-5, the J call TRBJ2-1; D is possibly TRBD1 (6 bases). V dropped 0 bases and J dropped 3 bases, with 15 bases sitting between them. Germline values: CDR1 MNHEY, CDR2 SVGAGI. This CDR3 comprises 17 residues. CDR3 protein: CASSYSKDSFFYNEQFF. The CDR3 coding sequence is TGTGCCAGCAGTTACTCGAAGGACAGTTTTTTCTACAATGAGCAGTTCTTC.

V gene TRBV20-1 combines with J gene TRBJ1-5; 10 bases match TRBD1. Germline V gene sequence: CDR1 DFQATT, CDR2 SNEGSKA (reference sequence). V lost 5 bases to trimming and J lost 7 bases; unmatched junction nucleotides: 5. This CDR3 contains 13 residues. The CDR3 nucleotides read TGCAGTGCTGCAGACAGGGGGCAACAGCCCCAGCATTTT. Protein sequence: CSAADRGQQPQHF.

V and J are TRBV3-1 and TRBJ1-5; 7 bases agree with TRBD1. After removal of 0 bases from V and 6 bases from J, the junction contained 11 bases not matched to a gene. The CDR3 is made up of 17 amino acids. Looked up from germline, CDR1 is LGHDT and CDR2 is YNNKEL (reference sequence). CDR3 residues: CASSQDPLWAGGQPQHF. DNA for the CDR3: TGTGCCAGCAGCCAAGATCCGCTTTGGGCAGGGGGTCAGCCCCAGCATTTT. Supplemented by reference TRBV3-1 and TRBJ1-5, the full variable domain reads DTAVSQTPKYLVTQMGNDKSIKCEQNLGHDTMYWYKQDSKKFLKIMFSYNNKELIINETVPNRFSPKSPDKAHLNLHINSLELGDSAVYFCASSQDPLWAGGQPQHFGDGTRLSIL.

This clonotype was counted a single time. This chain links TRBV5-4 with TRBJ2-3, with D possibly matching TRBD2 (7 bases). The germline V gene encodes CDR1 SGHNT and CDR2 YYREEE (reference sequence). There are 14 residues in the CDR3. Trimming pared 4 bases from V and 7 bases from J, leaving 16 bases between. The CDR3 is CASSVGGPTYTQYF. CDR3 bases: TGTGCCAGCAGCGTCGGGGGGCCCACGTATACGCAGTATTTT.

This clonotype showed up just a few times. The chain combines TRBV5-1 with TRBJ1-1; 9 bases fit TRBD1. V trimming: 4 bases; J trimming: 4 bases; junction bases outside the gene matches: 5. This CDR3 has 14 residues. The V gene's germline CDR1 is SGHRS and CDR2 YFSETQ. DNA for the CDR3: TGCGCCAGCAGCACGACAGGGGGAGGCACTGAAGCTTTCTTT. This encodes CASSTTGGGTEAFF. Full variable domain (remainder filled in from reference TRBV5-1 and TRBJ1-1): KAGVTQTPRYLIKTRGQQVTLSCSPISGHRSVSWYQQTPGQGLQFLFEYFSETQRNKGNFPGRFSGRQFSNSRSEMNVSTLELGDSALYLCASSTTGGGTEAFFGQGTRLTVV.

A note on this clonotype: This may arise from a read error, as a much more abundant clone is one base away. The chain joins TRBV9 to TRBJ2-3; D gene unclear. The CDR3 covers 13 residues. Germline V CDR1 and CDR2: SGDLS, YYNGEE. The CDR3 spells CASSSPSGDAQYF. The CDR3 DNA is TGTGCCAGCAGCTCCCCGAGTGGAGATGCGCAGTATTTT.

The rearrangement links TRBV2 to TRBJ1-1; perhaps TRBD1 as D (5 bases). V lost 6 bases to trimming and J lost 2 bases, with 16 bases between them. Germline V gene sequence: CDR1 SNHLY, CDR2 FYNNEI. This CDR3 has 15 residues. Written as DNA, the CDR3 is TGTGCCAGCAGCGACCCGTTACAGGTTAACACTGAAGCTTTCTTT. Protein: CASSDPLQVNTEAFF.

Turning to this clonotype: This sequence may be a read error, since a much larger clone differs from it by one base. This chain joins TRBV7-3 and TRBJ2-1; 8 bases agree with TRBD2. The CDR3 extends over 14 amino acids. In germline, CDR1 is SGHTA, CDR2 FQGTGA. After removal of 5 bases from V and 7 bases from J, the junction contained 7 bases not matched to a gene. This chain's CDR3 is CASSVGTRLNEQFF. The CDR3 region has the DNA TGTGCCAGCAGCGTCGGGACTAGACTTAATGAGCAGTTCTTC. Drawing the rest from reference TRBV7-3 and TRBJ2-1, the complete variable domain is GAGVSQTPSNKVTEKGKYVELRCDPISGHTALYWYRQSLGQGPEFLIYFQGTGAADDSGLPNDRFFAVRPEGSVSTLKIQRTERGDSAVYLCASSVGTRLNEQFFGPGTRLTVL.

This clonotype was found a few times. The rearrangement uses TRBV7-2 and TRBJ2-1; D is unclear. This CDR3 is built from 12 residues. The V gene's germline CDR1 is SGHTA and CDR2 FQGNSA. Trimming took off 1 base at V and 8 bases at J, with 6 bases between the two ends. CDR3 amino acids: CASSLGEYEQFF. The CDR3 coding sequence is TGTGCCAGCAGCTTAGGTGAATATGAGCAGTTCTTC.

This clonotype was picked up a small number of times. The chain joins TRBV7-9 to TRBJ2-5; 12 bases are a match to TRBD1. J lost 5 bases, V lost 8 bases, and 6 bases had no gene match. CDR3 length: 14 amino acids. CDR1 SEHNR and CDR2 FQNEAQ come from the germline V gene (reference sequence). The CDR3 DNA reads TGTGCCAGCCAGGGACAGGGGGCTTTGGAGACCCAGTACTTC. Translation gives CASQGQGALETQYF.

The CDR3, as DNA: TGCGCCAGCAGCCCCCTATTATGGGGCTCGAACACCGGGGAGCTGTTTTTT. Translating gives CASSPLLWGSNTGELFF. The rearrangement links TRBV4-1 to TRBJ2-2; D possibly corresponds to TRBD1 (5 bases). This CDR3 spans 17 amino acids. Germline loops: CDR1 MGHRA, CDR2 YSYEKL. Trimming shortened V by 4 bases and J by 0 bases, and 15 bases separated the two germline ends.